The 11 T cell receptor beta chains listed next were all sequenced from one sample in a study of blood T cell repertoires in COVID-19. Clones were read by immunoSEQ multiplex PCR, and TCRdb kept only the in-frame ones, dropping some. The table lists approximately 110,000 clones, 88% of them singletons. Sequenced sample: peripheral blood. All receptors derive from a woman between 45 and 60 years old with active or convalescent COVID-19.

J is TRBJ2-2 and V is TRBV28; D not certain. This CDR3 has 14 residues. The V gene lost 6 bases and the J gene lost 4 bases, with 12 bases spanning the gap. Germline assignment: CDR1 MDHEN and CDR2 SYDVKM. The CDR3 protein is CASSFGLSTGELFF. As DNA, the CDR3 is TGTGCCAGCAGCTTTGGGCTGAGCACCGGGGAGCTGTTTTTT.

The V and J genes are TRBV6-5 and TRBJ1-5; 7 bases are shared with TRBD1. CDR3 size: 15 residues. The ends lost 6 bases at V and 3 bases at J; junction bases unmatched: 8. Germline V gene sequence: CDR1 MNHEY, CDR2 SVGAGI. CDR3: CASSLVGTDNQPQHF. CDR3 DNA: TGTGCCAGCAGCCTAGTTGGGACAGACAATCAGCCCCAGCATTTT.

This clone has more than one count but fewer than ten. The chain recombines TRBV7-2 with TRBJ1-5; tentatively, D is TRBD1 (6 bases). The germline gives CDR1 SGHTA, CDR2 FQGNSA. V was cut by 5 bases and J by 2 bases, with 13 bases left in between. CDR3 size: 15 residues. This chain's CDR3 is CASSAHRDGNQPQHF. CDR3 DNA: TGTGCCAGCAGCGCACACAGGGACGGCAATCAGCCCCAGCATTTT.

CDR3 nucleotide sequence: TGTGCCAGCAGTGCAGCAGCCATGAACACTGAAGCTTTCTTT. It specifies CASSAAAMNTEAFF. V is TRBV2 and J is TRBJ1-1; no firm D call. The CDR3 sequence is 14 residues long. Germline CDR1 and CDR2: SNHLY and FYNNEI. Between the trimmed V and J ends, which lost 4 bases and 0 bases, there was a span of 9 bases.

This chain connects TRBV7-9 to TRBJ2-1; TRBD2 aligns across 11 bases. Germline CDR1 reads SEHNR; CDR2 reads FQNEAQ (reference sequence). The CDR3 has 19 amino acids. V lost 5 bases to trimming and J lost 0 bases; unmatched junction nucleotides: 12. CDR3 amino acids: CASSPRTSGPTISYNEQFF. CDR3 DNA sequence: TGTGCCAGCAGCCCGCGGACTAGCGGGCCCACCATCTCCTACAATGAGCAGTTCTTC.

This chain joins TRBV7-2 and TRBJ2-7; 8 nucleotides agree with TRBD2. Germline trimming cut 4 bases from V and 5 bases from J; bases unmatched to any gene: 13. The CDR3 has 16 residues. The germline CDR1 and CDR2 sequences are SGHTA and FQGNSA. Here the CDR3 DNA reads TGTGCCAGCAGCTCGGGCCTCAGCGGGAGCATAGACGAGCAGTACTTC. Residues: CASSSGLSGSIDEQYF.

This clone was observed a few times. This chain links TRBV6-5 with TRBJ1-6; 10 bases align to TRBD1. The germline CDR1 and CDR2 sequences are MNHEY and SVGAGI. The ends lost 0 bases at V and 7 bases at J; junction bases unmatched: 0. The CDR3 is 15 residues long. The CDR3 loop is CASSYSGQGNSPLHF. The CDR3 DNA is TGTGCCAGCAGTTACTCGGGACAGGGGAATTCACCCCTCCACTTT.

This sequence joins TRBV30 and TRBJ2-3, with 8 bases fitting TRBD2. V was pared by 5 bases and J by 9 bases, with 7 bases of the junction left unmatched. Per germline, CDR1 GTSNPN and CDR2 SVGIG (reference sequence). This CDR3 has 12 residues. The CDR3 spells CAWSSGRGTQYF. The CDR3 bases are TGTGCCTGGTCCAGCGGGAGAGGCACGCAGTATTTT.

The chain recombines TRBV12-3 or TRBV12-4 with TRBJ1-5, with D hard to call. This CDR3 comprises 12 residues. With 2 bases removed from V and 7 bases from J, the gap between germline ends came to 6 bases. CDR3 region: CASSLSRQPQHF. DNA of the CDR3: TGTGCCAGCAGTTTATCGCGGCAGCCCCAGCATTTT.

This clone was recorded a few times. The chain is built from TRBV27 and TRBJ1-1; TRBD1 matches at 10 bases. Trimming removed 6 bases from V and 5 bases from J; junction bases left unmatched: 6. The germline CDR1 and CDR2 sequences are MNHEY and SMNVEV (reference sequence). The CDR3 consists of 14 residues. CDR3 sequence: CASRSDRGLTEAFF. In DNA form, the CDR3 reads TGTGCCAGCAGGTCTGACAGGGGGCTTACTGAAGCTTTCTTT.

V gene TRBV29-1 combines with J gene TRBJ1-5; D perhaps matches TRBD1 (5 bases). Trimming shortened V by 4 bases and J by 4 bases, and 11 bases separated the two germline ends. Per germline, CDR1 SQVTM and CDR2 ANQGSEA. The CDR3 extends over 13 amino acids. Here the CDR3 reads CSVAQGKNQPQHF. The CDR3 DNA reads as TGCAGCGTTGCCCAGGGTAAAAATCAGCCCCAGCATTTT.